The next 30 T cell receptor beta chains were all read from a single sample in a study of T cells after yellow fever vaccination. Each CDR3 protein is one row after TCRdb ran MiXCR on the 5' RACE reads. Of some 200,000 distinct CDR3 sequences listed, approximately 10% are singletons. The sample in question was CD8+ T cells sorted from PBMCs, obtained 15 days after the yellow fever booster vaccination. Receptors originate from a man younger than 30 who received the YFV17D yellow fever vaccine.

The chain couples TRBV15 to TRBJ1-2; D gene uncertain. The CDR3 extends over 15 amino acids. Germline V CDR1 and CDR2: LNHNV, YYDKDF (reference sequence). Trimming stripped 0 bases from V and 5 bases from J, with 13 bases between. CDR3 in DNA: TGTGCCACCAGCAGAGATAACACAGAAAGATATGGCTACACCTTC. Protein product: CATSRDNTERYGYTF.

This clonotype was picked up a small number of times. This chain connects TRBV7-9 to TRBJ1-5, with 10 bases fitting TRBD1. CDR3 length equals 15 residues. V dropped 5 bases and J dropped 6; count of bases not matched to a gene: 7. Germline assignment: CDR1 SEHNR and CDR2 FQNEAQ (reference sequence). CDR3 bases: TGTGCCAGCAGCGTCGGGACAGGGGTTTTTCAGCCCCAGCATTTT. It yields the protein CASSVGTGVFQPQHF.

This chain uses TRBV13 with TRBJ2-5, with 7 nucleotides matching TRBD2. Trimming cost V 2 bases and J 5 bases; bases outside gene matches: 8. The CDR3 is made up of 15 amino acids. Germline V lookup: CDR1 PRHDT, CDR2 FYEKMQ (reference sequence). CDR3 in amino acids: CASSLRGVREETQYF. The CDR3 nucleotides read TGTGCCAGCAGCTTACGGGGGGTCCGTGAGGAGACCCAGTACTTC.

The genes are TRBV7-2 and TRBJ2-3; 7 positions match TRBD2. Germline V gene lookup returns CDR1 SGHTA and CDR2 FQGNSA. The CDR3 consists of 15 residues. The trim removed 5 bases at V and 8 bases at J, leaving 13 bases unmatched. The CDR3 loop is CASSVAPTREATQYF. The CDR3 DNA reads TGTGCCAGCAGCGTCGCCCCGACCCGGGAGGCTACGCAGTATTTT. The variable domain in full, completed from reference TRBV7-2 and TRBJ2-3, reads GAGVSQSPSNKVTEKGKDVELRCDPISGHTALYWYRQSLGQGLEFLIYFQGNSAPDKSGLPSDRFSAERTGGSVSTLTIQRTQQEDSAVYLCASSVAPTREATQYFGPGTRLTVL.

Only a few counts were recorded for this clonotype. The gene calls are TRBV7-2 and TRBJ2-3; 8 bases match TRBD2. This CDR3 has 17 residues. J was trimmed by 0 bases and V by 1 base; bases with no gene match: 6. The germline V gene encodes CDR1 SGHTA and CDR2 FQGNSA. CDR3 sequence (DNA): TGTGCCAGCAGCTTAGTGGCTAGCGGGCCGAGCACAGATACGCAGTATTTT. This gives the protein CASSLVASGPSTDTQYF.

CDR3: CASSLVFGETNTGELFF. The CDR3 DNA reads TGTGCCAGCAGCTTAGTATTTGGGGAAACGAACACCGGGGAGCTGTTTTTT. The J gene is TRBJ2-2, the V gene TRBV7-9; D uncertain. Trimming pared 1 base from V and 0 bases from J, leaving 12 bases between. CDR1 is SEHNR and CDR2 is FQNEAQ in the germline V gene (reference sequence). The CDR3 covers 17 residues.

This clonotype has just a few counts. The CDR3 DNA reads TGTGCCAGCAGCACCTCTAGCGGGGGGGCCAGAAGCAGCATTCAGTACTTC. It specifies CASSTSSGGARSSIQYF. The chain carries TRBV12-3 or TRBV12-4 and TRBJ2-4; 12 bases agree with TRBD2. V lost 6 bases and J lost 9; bases outside the gene matches: 15. There are 17 residues in the CDR3.

This clonotype was seen at least ten times. This chain uses TRBV5-5 with TRBJ2-1, with D possibly being TRBD2 (6 bases). The CDR3 runs 15 residues. Germline V gives CDR1 SGHKS, CDR2 YYEKEE (reference sequence). V lost 5 bases and J lost 0, with 12 bases in between. The CDR3 region is CASRIAGPSYNEQFF. In nucleotides, the CDR3 is TGTGCCAGCAGGATCGCGGGGCCCTCCTACAATGAGCAGTTCTTC.

There are a few counts of this clonotype. The chain has TRBV20-1 and TRBJ2-4; 12 positions agree with TRBD1. The CDR3 is made up of 16 amino acids. CDR1 and CDR2 (germline): DFQATT, SNEGSKA (reference sequence). V lost 8 bases and J lost 8; bases outside the gene matches: 16. The CDR3 DNA sequence: TGCAGTACTCCACTCGCCCGGGACAGGGGGCCGGACATTCAGTACTTC. Encoded protein: CSTPLARDRGPDIQYF.

This clonotype showed up many times. The chain uses TRBV4-2 and TRBJ2-7; the match to TRBD1 covers 8 bases. V dropped 1 base and J dropped 2; count of bases not matched to a gene: 10. This CDR3 is built from 17 residues. The germline V gene has CDR1 LGHNA and CDR2 YNFKEQ. CDR3 coding DNA: TGTGCCAGCAGCCAAGGGATGAGGACAGGGATACCCTACGAGCAGTACTTC. Protein product: CASSQGMRTGIPYEQYF.

Many counts were recorded for this clonotype. The chain recombines TRBV10-3 with TRBJ1-6; no clear D. The V gene's germline CDR1 is ENHRY and CDR2 SYGVKD. The CDR3 runs 18 residues. Trimming took off 0 bases at V and 0 bases at J, with 12 bases between the two ends. CDR3 in DNA: TGTGCCATCAGTGAGTCGAAGATAGCAAGCTCCTATAATTCACCCCTCCACTTT. This translates into CAISESKIASSYNSPLHF.

This clonotype was counted only a few times. This chain connects TRBV4-1 to TRBJ1-5; possibly TRBD1 for D (6 bases). Deletions cut 4 bases from V and 8 bases from J, with 18 bases between. The CDR3 has 15 amino acids. The germline CDR1 and CDR2 sequences are MGHRA and YSYEKL. CDR3 nucleotides: TGCGCCAGCAGCCGAGATACGACAGGCCTTAAGCCCCAGCATTTT. Translation: CASSRDTTGLKPQHF.

This clonotype was seen many times. V usage is TRBV29-1 and J usage is TRBJ2-3; maybe TRBD1 (5 bases). The CDR3 runs to 12 residues. CDR1 is SQVTM and CDR2 is ANQGSEA in the germline V gene. Trimming removed 4 bases at V and 6 bases at J, with 11 bases between. The CDR3 protein is CSVAWAGDTQYF. In DNA, the CDR3 is TGCAGCGTTGCTTGGGCAGGGGATACGCAGTATTTT.

This clonotype has more than one count but fewer than ten. V and J are TRBV12-3 or TRBV12-4 and TRBJ2-1; TRBD2 matches at 9 bases. CDR3 size: 14 residues. The ends lost 5 bases at V and 6 bases at J; junction bases unmatched: 5. CDR3 amino acids: CASSTAGGFNEQFF. In DNA, the CDR3 is TGTGCCAGCAGTACAGCGGGGGGCTTCAATGAGCAGTTCTTC.

V is TRBV29-1 and J is TRBJ2-3; D tentatively reads TRBD1 or TRBD2 (5 bases each). This CDR3 comprises 13 residues. Trimming left V 7 bases short and J 3 bases short, with 14 bases between. The germline V gene has CDR1 SQVTM and CDR2 ANQGSEA. This CDR3 is CSAVVGTTDTQYF. The CDR3 coding sequence is TGCAGCGCGGTCGTAGGGACGACAGATACGCAGTATTTT.

The rearrangement links TRBV24-1 to TRBJ2-1, with 11 bases matching TRBD1. After removal of 10 bases from V and 7 bases from J, the junction contained 5 bases not matched to a gene. Germline-derived CDR1 and CDR2 are KGHDR and SFDVKD. There are 13 residues in the CDR3. CDR3 DNA sequence: TGTGCCACGCGGGACAGGGGGTATAATGAGCAGTTCTTC. It yields the protein CATRDRGYNEQFF.

The sample holds many counts of this clonotype. The chain links TRBV4-3 to TRBJ2-5; TRBD2 aligns across 10 bases. This CDR3 spans 18 amino acids. Germline lookup yields CDR1 LGHNA and CDR2 YSLEER. The ends lost 4 bases at V and 1 base at J; junction bases unmatched: 12. The CDR3, as DNA: TGCGCCAGCAGCCGAGAACAACCCGGGACTAGCGTCCAAGAGACCCAGTACTTC. Its protein product is CASSREQPGTSVQETQYF.

The chain couples TRBV20-1 to TRBJ1-5; D remains ambiguous. V lost 6 bases and J lost 4, with 16 bases in between. CDR1 DFQATT and CDR2 SNEGSKA come from the germline V gene (reference sequence). The CDR3 spans 14 residues. The CDR3 bases are TGCAGTGCGCTGCCCGGGAGAATAAATCAGCCCCAGCATTTT. The encoded protein is CSALPGRINQPQHF.

This clonotype was counted many times. This rearrangement joins TRBV12-3 or TRBV12-4 to TRBJ1-1; D gene ambiguous. Trimming cost V 3 bases and J 8 bases, with 13 bases left between them. The CDR3 has 13 amino acids. The CDR3 reads CASSLSGSTEAFF. In DNA, the CDR3 is TGTGCCAGCAGTTTGTCGGGTTCCACCGAAGCTTTCTTT.

This clonotype was observed a few times. V is TRBV5-5 and J is TRBJ1-1; D is unclear. Trimming shortened V by 2 bases and J by 2 bases, and 13 bases separated the two germline ends. This CDR3 has 15 amino acids. CDR1 and CDR2 from the germline V gene are SGHKS and YYEKEE (reference sequence). CDR3 amino acids: CASSFSLWLNTEAFF. The CDR3 DNA is TGTGCCAGCAGCTTCTCCCTATGGCTTAACACTGAAGCTTTCTTT.

This clonotype occurred once. This chain connects TRBV29-1 to TRBJ2-7; TRBD2 is a possible D gene (5 bases). The germline V gene has CDR1 SQVTM and CDR2 ANQGSEA. V was pared by 4 bases and J by 0 bases, with 10 bases between. This CDR3 region has 13 residues. CDR3 DNA sequence: TGCAGCGTTGGGGAGAGAGCCTCCTACGAGCAGTACTTC. This gives the protein CSVGERASYEQYF.

This clonotype was seen a few times. The J gene is TRBJ2-7, the V gene TRBV6-5; D unclear. Germline V gives CDR1 MNHEY, CDR2 SVGAGI. This CDR3 is 12 amino acids long. V lost 5 bases and J lost 3, with 8 bases in between. The DNA of the CDR3 is TGTGCCAGCAGTGCCTCGGGCTACGAGCAGTACTTC. Protein sequence: CASSASGYEQYF.

This chain joins TRBV19 and TRBJ1-2, with D unclear. In germline, CDR1 is LNHDA, CDR2 SQIVND (reference sequence). The CDR3 is 14 amino acids. V was pared by 2 bases and J by 2 bases, with 9 bases between. CDR3 region: CASSIFRKNYGYTF. The CDR3 region has the DNA TGTGCCAGTAGTATATTTCGCAAAAACTATGGCTACACCTTC.

This clonotype appeared many times. J is TRBJ2-1 and V is TRBV11-2; 10 bases are shared with TRBD2. CDR1 is SGHAT, CDR2 FQNNGV, per germline. The CDR3 contains 15 residues. After removal of 5 bases from V and 5 bases from J, the junction contained 6 bases not matched to a gene. DNA of the CDR3: TGTGCCAGCAGCCCAACGACTAGCGGGCACAATGAGCAGTTCTTC. Translated, it gives CASSPTTSGHNEQFF.

V usage is TRBV4-3 and J usage is TRBJ2-2; D is unresolved. CDR1 and CDR2 (germline): LGHNA, YSLEER. This CDR3 is built from 12 residues. Trimming shortened V by 7 bases and J by 1 base, and 4 bases separated the two germline ends. The CDR3 is CASMQNTGELFF. DNA of the CDR3: TGCGCCAGCATGCAGAACACCGGGGAGCTGTTTTTT.

This chain links TRBV4-1 with TRBJ1-1; D is unclear. Germline V lookup: CDR1 MGHRA, CDR2 YSYEKL. This CDR3 comprises 13 residues. Trimming stripped 1 base from V and 10 bases from J, with 13 bases between. CDR3 sequence (DNA): TGCGCCAGCAGCCAAGGCGTCCACTGGGGAGCTTTCTTT. Protein product: CASSQGVHWGAFF.

This clonotype was seen repeatedly, ten times or more. The V gene is TRBV24-1, the J gene TRBJ2-3, with 8 positions matching TRBD2. V shed 10 bases, J shed 10 bases, and the junction held 21 bases outside the gene matches. Germline lookup yields CDR1 KGHDR and CDR2 SFDVKD. This CDR3 is 16 amino acids long. The CDR3 region has the DNA TGTGCCACTACGGACAGTTCGGGGGGGATACGCACACCGCAGTATTTT. Protein: CATTDSSGGIRTPQYF.

This clonotype appeared a few times. The chain is built from TRBV3-1 and TRBJ2-2; a possible D gene is TRBD2 (5 bases). The CDR3 consists of 16 residues. Trimming pared 3 bases from V and 4 bases from J, leaving 15 bases between. Germline lookup yields CDR1 LGHDT and CDR2 YNNKEL (reference sequence). CDR3 DNA: TGTGCCAGCAGCCATCGGGGTACAGCTTCCACCGGGGAGCTGTTTTTT. This gives the protein CASSHRGTASTGELFF. The complete variable domain, with remaining parts taken from reference TRBV3-1 and TRBJ2-2, reads DTAVSQTPKYLVTQMGNDKSIKCEQNLGHDTMYWYKQDSKKFLKIMFSYNNKELIINETVPNRFSPKSPDKAHLNLHINSLELGDSAVYFCASSHRGTASTGELFFGEGSRLTVL.

This clonotype was found a few times. The V and J genes are TRBV12-3 or TRBV12-4 and TRBJ2-3; D gene unclear. The CDR3 length is 16 residues. Trimming took off 3 bases at V and 2 bases at J, with 15 bases between the two ends. The CDR3 DNA follows: TGTGCCAGCAGTTTCTATATCGCAGGTTCCACAGATACGCAGTATTTT. This encodes CASSFYIAGSTDTQYF.

This chain joins TRBV12-3 or TRBV12-4 and TRBJ2-3; 8 bases are shared with TRBD1. After removal of 2 bases from V and 4 bases from J, the junction contained 5 bases not matched to a gene. This CDR3 region has 15 residues. The DNA for the CDR3 is TGTGCCAGCAGTTTATACGCGACAGGGGCAGATACGCAGTATTTT. It yields the protein CASSLYATGADTQYF.